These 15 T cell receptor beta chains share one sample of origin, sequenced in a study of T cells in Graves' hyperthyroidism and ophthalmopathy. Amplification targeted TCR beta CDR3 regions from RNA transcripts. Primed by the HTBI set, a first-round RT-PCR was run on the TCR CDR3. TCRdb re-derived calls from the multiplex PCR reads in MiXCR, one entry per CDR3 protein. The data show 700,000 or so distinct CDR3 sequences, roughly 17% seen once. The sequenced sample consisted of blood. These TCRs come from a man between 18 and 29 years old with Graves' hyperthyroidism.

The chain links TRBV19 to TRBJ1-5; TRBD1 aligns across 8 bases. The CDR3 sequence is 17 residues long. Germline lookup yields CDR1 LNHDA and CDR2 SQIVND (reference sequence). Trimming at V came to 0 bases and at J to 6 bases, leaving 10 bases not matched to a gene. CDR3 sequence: CASSIDGQGGPSQPQHF. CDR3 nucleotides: TGTGCCAGTAGTATAGACGGACAGGGTGGTCCTTCTCAGCCCCAGCATTTT.

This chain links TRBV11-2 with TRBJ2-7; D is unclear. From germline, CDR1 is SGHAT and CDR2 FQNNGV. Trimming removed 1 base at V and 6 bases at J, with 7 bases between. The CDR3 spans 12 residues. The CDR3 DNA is TGTGCCAGCAGCTTAGGGCGAATCGAGCAGTACTTC. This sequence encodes CASSLGRIEQYF. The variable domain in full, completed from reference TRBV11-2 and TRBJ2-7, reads EAGVAQSPRYKIIEKRQSVAFWCNPISGHATLYWYQQILGQGPKLLIQFQNNGVVDDSQLPKDRFSAERLKGVDSTLKIQPAKLEDSAVYLCASSLGRIEQYFGPGTRLTVT.

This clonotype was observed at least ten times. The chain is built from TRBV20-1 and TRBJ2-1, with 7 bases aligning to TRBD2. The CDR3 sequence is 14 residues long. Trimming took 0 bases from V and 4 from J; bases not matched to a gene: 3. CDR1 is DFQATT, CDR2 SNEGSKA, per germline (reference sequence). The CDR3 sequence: CSARDASGYNEQFF. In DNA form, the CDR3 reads TGCAGTGCTAGAGATGCTAGCGGTTACAATGAGCAGTTCTTC.

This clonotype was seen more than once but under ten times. Written as DNA, the CDR3 is TGTGCCAGCAGCCCCTGGGACAGCTCTGGAAACACCATATATTTT. Its protein is CASSPWDSSGNTIYF. The chain carries TRBV28 and TRBJ1-3; 7 nucleotides align to TRBD1. The CDR3 has 15 amino acids. Germline CDR1 reads MDHEN; CDR2 reads SYDVKM. V dropped 6 bases and J dropped 0; count of bases not matched to a gene: 5.

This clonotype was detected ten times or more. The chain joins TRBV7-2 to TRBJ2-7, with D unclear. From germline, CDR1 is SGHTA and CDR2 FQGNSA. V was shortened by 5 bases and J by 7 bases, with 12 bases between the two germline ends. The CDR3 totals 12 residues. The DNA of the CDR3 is TGTGCCAGCAGCGCGCTCGGGTTGGAGCAGTACTTC. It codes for CASSALGLEQYF.

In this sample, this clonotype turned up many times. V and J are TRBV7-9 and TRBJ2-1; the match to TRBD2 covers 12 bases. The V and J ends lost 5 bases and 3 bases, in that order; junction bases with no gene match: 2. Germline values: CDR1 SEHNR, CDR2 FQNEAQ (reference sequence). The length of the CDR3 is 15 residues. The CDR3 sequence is CASSTGLAGYNEQFF. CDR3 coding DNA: TGTGCCAGCAGCACGGGACTAGCGGGCTACAATGAGCAGTTCTTC.

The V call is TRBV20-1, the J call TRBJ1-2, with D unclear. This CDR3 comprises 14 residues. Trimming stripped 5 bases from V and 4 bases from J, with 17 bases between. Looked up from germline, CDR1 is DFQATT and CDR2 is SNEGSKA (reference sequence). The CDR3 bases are TGCAGTGCTTGCCCCCGGGAAAGGGCCTATGGCTACACCTTC. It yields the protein CSACPRERAYGYTF.

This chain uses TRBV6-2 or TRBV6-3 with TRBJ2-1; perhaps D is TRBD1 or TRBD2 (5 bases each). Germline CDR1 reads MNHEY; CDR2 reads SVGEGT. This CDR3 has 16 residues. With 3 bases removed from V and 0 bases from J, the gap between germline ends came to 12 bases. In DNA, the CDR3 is TGTGCCAGCAGTTATGGGGGTCTAGGCTCCTACAATGAGCAGTTCTTC. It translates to CASSYGGLGSYNEQFF.

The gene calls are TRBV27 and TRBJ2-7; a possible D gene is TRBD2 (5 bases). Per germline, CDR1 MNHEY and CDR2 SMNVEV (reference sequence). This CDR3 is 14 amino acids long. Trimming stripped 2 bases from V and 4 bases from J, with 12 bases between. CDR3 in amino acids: CASSLMGVGYEQYF. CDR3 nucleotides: TGTGCCAGCAGTTTAATGGGAGTCGGTTACGAGCAGTACTTC.

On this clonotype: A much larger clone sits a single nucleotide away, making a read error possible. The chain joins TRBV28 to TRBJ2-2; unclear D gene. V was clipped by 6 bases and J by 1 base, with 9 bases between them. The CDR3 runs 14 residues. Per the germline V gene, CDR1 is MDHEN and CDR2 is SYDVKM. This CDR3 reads CASREQRNTGELFF. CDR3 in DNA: TGTGCCAGCAGGGAACAACGGAACACCGGGGAGCTGTTTTTT. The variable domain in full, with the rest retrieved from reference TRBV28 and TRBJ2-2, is DVKVTQSSRYLVKRTGEKVFLECVQDMDHENMFWYRQDPGLGLRLIYFSYDVKMKEKGDIPEGYSVSREKKERFSLILESASTNQTSMYLCASREQRNTGELFFGEGSRLTVL.

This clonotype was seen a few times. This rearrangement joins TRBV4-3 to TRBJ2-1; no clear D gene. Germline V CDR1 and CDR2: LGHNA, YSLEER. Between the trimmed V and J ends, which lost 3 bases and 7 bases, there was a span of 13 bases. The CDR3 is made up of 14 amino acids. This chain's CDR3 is CASSHFDHSNEQFF. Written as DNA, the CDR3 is TGCGCCAGCAGCCACTTTGACCATTCGAATGAGCAGTTCTTC.

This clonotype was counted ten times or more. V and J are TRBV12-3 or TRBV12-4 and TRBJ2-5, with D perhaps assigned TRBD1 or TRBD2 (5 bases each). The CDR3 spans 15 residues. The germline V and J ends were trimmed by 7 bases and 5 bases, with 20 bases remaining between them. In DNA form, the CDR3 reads TGTGCCAGCAACCCCGAGGACGGGACGTTGGAGACCCAGTACTTC. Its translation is CASNPEDGTLETQYF.

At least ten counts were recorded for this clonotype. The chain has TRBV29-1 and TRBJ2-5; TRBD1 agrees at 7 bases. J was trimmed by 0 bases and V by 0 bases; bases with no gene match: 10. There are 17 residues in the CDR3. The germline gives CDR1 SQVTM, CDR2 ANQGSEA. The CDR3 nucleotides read TGCAGCGTTGAAGAGGGGGTGAGGGGACAGCACCAAGAGACCCAGTACTTC. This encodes CSVEEGVRGQHQETQYF.

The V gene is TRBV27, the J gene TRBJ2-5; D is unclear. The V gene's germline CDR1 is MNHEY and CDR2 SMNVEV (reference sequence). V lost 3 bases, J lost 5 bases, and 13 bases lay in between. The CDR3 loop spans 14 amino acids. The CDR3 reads CASSLNGVGETQYF. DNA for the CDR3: TGTGCCAGCAGTTTGAATGGTGTTGGTGAGACCCAGTACTTC.

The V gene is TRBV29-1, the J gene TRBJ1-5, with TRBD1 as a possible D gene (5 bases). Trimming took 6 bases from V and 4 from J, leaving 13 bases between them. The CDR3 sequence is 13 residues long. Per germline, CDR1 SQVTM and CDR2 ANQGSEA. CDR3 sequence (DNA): TGCAGCGTAGGCACAGGCCAAAATCAGCCCCAGCATTTT. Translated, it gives CSVGTGQNQPQHF.